The rows below give T cell receptor beta chains drawn from one sample of a study of cytomegalovirus exposure and HLA in healthy donors. Here immunoSEQ multiplex PCR was the method, and the copy in TCRdb shows in-frame clones only, minus some. The sample records 150,000 or so clones, around 84% being singletons. Sample: PBMCs. These receptors came from a man between 18 and 35 years old in good health and CMV-seropositive. The CDR3 runs from the conserved cysteine through the conserved F or W. Fields, in order: D gene, clone size, J gene, V gene, CDR3 DNA, CDR3 protein. D genes are given only for firm matches. The size of a clone is reported for some rows only, either as once, few or many, or as a class for expanded clones.

>TRBD2|NA|TRBJ2-5|TRBV2
TGTGCCAGCACCCGAAGGGGGACACCGGGACTAGCGGGTCAAGAGACCCAGTACTTC
CASTRRGTPGLAGQETQYF
>NA|NA|TRBJ1-5|TRBV18
TGTGCCAGCTCATCAGGTAACAATCAGCCCCAGCATTTT
CASSSGNNQPQHF
>TRBD1|NA|TRBJ1-5|TRBV6-6
TGTGCCAGCAACAATCGGACAGGCGGTCAGCCCCAGCATTTT
CASNNRTGGQPQHF
>NA|few|TRBJ2-7|TRBV5-1
TGCGCCAGCCGACACCGGGGTTCCTCCTACGAGCAGTACTTC
CASRHRGSSYEQYF
>TRBD1|NA|TRBJ1-4|TRBV19
TGTGCCAGTAGACAACAGGGGACTAATGAAAAACTGTTTTTT
CASRQQGTNEKLFF
>NA|NA|TRBJ2-5|TRBV4-1
TGCGCCAGCAGCCAAGACCGGGACCAGTACTTC
CASSQDRDQYF
>NA|few|TRBJ2-5|TRBV7-8
TGTGCCAGCAGCGGACGTATGAGGGACCAAGAGACCCAGTACTTC
CASSGRMRDQETQYF
>TRBD1|NA|TRBJ2-1|TRBV15
TGTGCCACCAGCAGAGATCAGGGGGAGTATGAGCAGTTCTTC
CATSRDQGEYEQFF
>TRBD2|once|TRBJ2-7|TRBV5-1
TGCGCCAGCAGCCCCTGGACTAGCGGGGGGCAGTACGAGCAGTACTTC
CASSPWTSGGQYEQYF
>TRBD2|NA|TRBJ2-7|TRBV7-2
TGTGCCAGCAGCCTTACTAGCGGGGCCAGCGAGCAGTACTTC
CASSLTSGASEQYF
>NA|NA|TRBJ2-7|TRBV6-5
TGTGCCAGCAGTTACAAGGGGCCCAACGAGCAGTACTTC
CASSYKGPNEQYF
>NA|NA|TRBJ2-5|TRBV27
TGTGCCAGCAGTCCCCGACAGAACCAAGCGGAGACCCAGTACTTC
CASSPRQNQAETQYF
>TRBD2|NA|TRBJ2-3|TRBV5-6
TGTGCCAGCAGCCCCCTAGCGGGGGGCACAGATACGCAGTATTTT
CASSPLAGGTDTQYF
>TRBD1|NA|TRBJ1-1|TRBV4-1
TGCGCCAGCAGCCCCGGGACAGGGCGGGGAGGAAACACTGAAGCTTTCTTT
CASSPGTGRGGNTEAFF
>TRBD2|NA|TRBJ2-7|TRBV6-1
TGTGCCAGCACAGTTAGCGGGACCCACGAGCAGTACTTC
CASTVSGTHEQYF
>TRBD1|NA|TRBJ1-5|TRBV6-5
TGTGCCAGCAAGGCAGGGGGCCTTGGCAATCAGCCCCAGCATTTT
CASKAGGLGNQPQHF